Below, 17 T cell receptor beta chains from the same sample are listed, as sequenced in a study of T cells in Graves' hyperthyroidism and ophthalmopathy (dated by TCRdb to the late 2010s). Libraries were made using multiplex PCR. TCRdb shows the sequencer as Illumina HiSeq 2000. The TCR beta CDR3 regions were amplified from RNA transcripts. The TCR CDR3 was subjected to a first round of RT-PCR using the HTBI primer set and the Qiagen OneStep RT-PCR kit. TCRdb passed the public sequencing reads through fastp at Q25 and MiXCR, retaining productive beta sequences. Each entry is one CDR3 protein sequence, shown with its most common DNA and genes. For this sample there are a few hundred thousand distinct CDR3 sequences; less than 25% appear just once. In total, the top ten clones hold 26% of the sample. Sequencing was performed on blood. These receptors were taken from a man aged 18 to 29 with Graves' hyperthyroidism.

This clonotype was counted a few times. Possible read error: a much larger clone is one base away. The chain recombines TRBV6-5 with TRBJ2-4; D is perhaps TRBD1 or TRBD2 (5 bases each). Germline V gene sequence: CDR1 MNHEY, CDR2 SVGAGI. This CDR3 spans 14 amino acids. The CDR3 region has the DNA TGTGCCAGCAGTTCTACGGCCGGGGCAGACATTAAGTACTTC. Translating gives CASSSTAGADIKYF.

This clonotype was found many times. The V and J genes are TRBV20-1 and TRBJ1-5, with 11 bases fitting TRBD1. The CDR3 extends over 18 amino acids. Trimming cost V 0 bases and J 6 bases; bases outside gene matches: 13. Germline V CDR1 and CDR2: DFQATT, SNEGSKA (reference sequence). The CDR3 DNA sequence: TGCAGTGCTAGAGAATTCGGGGGACAGGGGGTTTTTAGTCAGCCCCAGCATTTT. Protein product: CSAREFGGQGVFSQPQHF.

This chain links TRBV6-1 with TRBJ2-7; a weak D match, TRBD1 (5 bases). The germline V gene has CDR1 MNHNS and CDR2 SASEGT. V was cut by 3 bases and J by 3 bases, with 9 bases left in between. CDR3 size: 13 residues. The CDR3 region is CASSEGQYYEQYF. The CDR3 nucleotides read TGTGCCAGCAGTGAGGGGCAATACTACGAGCAGTACTTC.

This clonotype appeared a few times. The chain is built from TRBV30 and TRBJ1-3; D is perhaps TRBD1 (5 bases). The CDR3 loop spans 15 amino acids. Germline values: CDR1 GTSNPN, CDR2 SVGIG (reference sequence). Deletions cut 0 bases from V and 3 bases from J, with 12 bases between. CDR3 nucleotide sequence: TGTGCCTGGAGTGTACTACGGGGGTTTGGAAACACCATATATTTT. As protein: CAWSVLRGFGNTIYF. The full variable domain, with the rest looked up from reference TRBV30 and TRBJ1-3, is SQTIHQWPATLVQPVGSPLSLECTVEGTSNPNLYWYRQAAGRGLQLLFYSVGIGQISSEVPQNLSASRPQDRQFILSSKKLLLSDSGFYLCAWSVLRGFGNTIYFGEGSWLTVV.

This chain uses TRBV5-1 with TRBJ2-5; D gene unclear. V dropped 0 bases and J dropped 2 bases, with 8 bases sitting between them. Germline assignment: CDR1 SGHRS and CDR2 YFSETQ. CDR3 size: 14 residues. CDR3 protein: CASSLVFRQETQYF. The DNA for the CDR3 is TGCGCCAGCAGCTTGGTCTTCCGACAAGAGACCCAGTACTTC.

This clonotype was counted ten times or more. The genes are TRBV27 and TRBJ1-5, with 8 bases that match TRBD1. Germline V CDR1 and CDR2: MNHEY, SMNVEV (reference sequence). This CDR3 comprises 15 residues. V dropped 5 bases and J dropped 3; count of bases not matched to a gene: 6. CDR3 nucleotide sequence: TGTGCCAGCAGTACAGGGGGGATGGCCAATCAGCCCCAGCATTTT. Translated, it gives CASSTGGMANQPQHF.

This clonotype was seen at least ten times. This chain connects TRBV6-6 to TRBJ2-7, with D tentatively TRBD1 or TRBD2 (5 bases each). CDR3 size: 14 residues. Germline CDR1 reads MNHNY; CDR2 reads SVGAGI (reference sequence). V was shortened by 6 bases and J by 2 bases, with 14 bases between the two germline ends. CDR3 in amino acids: CASRTVMGAYEQYF. For the CDR3, the DNA is TGTGCCAGCAGGACCGTCATGGGGGCCTACGAGCAGTACTTC.

The rearrangement joins TRBV5-1 to TRBJ2-7; D may match TRBD1 or TRBD2 (6 bases each). Per the germline V gene, CDR1 is SGHRS and CDR2 is YFSETQ. Trimming took 2 bases from V and 3 from J, leaving 15 bases between them. CDR3 length equals 15 residues. DNA for the CDR3: TGCGCCAGCAGCTTAGTTCGGGGGCGAAGCTACGAGCAGTACTTC. Its protein is CASSLVRGRSYEQYF.

This clonotype occurred many times. This rearrangement joins TRBV9 to TRBJ2-7; D is possibly TRBD2 (6 bases). The CDR3 loop spans 13 amino acids. From germline, CDR1 is SGDLS and CDR2 YYNGEE. The V and J ends lost 0 bases and 7 bases respectively, with 11 bases between them. The CDR3, as DNA: TGTGCCAGCAGCGTAGTTGGCGGGGCTGAGCAGTACTTC. Amino acids: CASSVVGGAEQYF.

This clonotype was observed many times. The chain uses TRBV11-2 and TRBJ1-1; D is perhaps TRBD1 (6 bases). The V end was cut by 4 bases, the J end by 8 bases, with 11 bases between. Germline assignment: CDR1 SGHAT and CDR2 FQNNGV. The CDR3 has 12 amino acids. CDR3 sequence: CASSSDSGEAFF. CDR3 sequence (DNA): TGTGCCAGCAGCTCGGACAGTGGAGAAGCTTTCTTT.

This clonotype has at least ten counts. This chain joins TRBV2 and TRBJ1-2; D gene ambiguous. Germline values: CDR1 SNHLY, CDR2 FYNNEI. The V gene lost 4 bases and the J gene lost 0 bases, with 9 bases spanning the gap. This CDR3 is 14 amino acids long. DNA of the CDR3: TGTGCCAGCAGTGGGGGATCGCCTAACTATGGCTACACCTTC. Protein product: CASSGGSPNYGYTF.

This clonotype was counted ten times or more. The gene calls are TRBV12-3 or TRBV12-4 and TRBJ1-5; D unclear. This CDR3 has 10 amino acids. Trimming pared 8 bases from V and 4 bases from J, leaving 3 bases between. CDR3 nucleotides: TGTGCCAGCGGAAATCAGCCCCAGCATTTT. Amino acids: CASGNQPQHF.

This clonotype turned up a few times. One junction end disagrees with the germline gene, perhaps due to a read error. The chain has TRBV28 and TRBJ2-7; D call uncertain. The CDR3 consists of 12 residues. CDR1 is MDHEN and CDR2 is SYDVKM in the germline V gene. The CDR3 region has the DNA TGTGCCAGCAGTTTCACCTCCTACGGGCAGTACTTC. Its protein is CASSFTSYGQYF.

V is TRBV24-1 and J is TRBJ2-5; unclear D gene. Germline values: CDR1 KGHDR, CDR2 SFDVKD. This CDR3 is 16 amino acids long. Trimming cost V 1 base and J 1 base, with 12 bases left between them. The chain's CDR3 is CATSDFPKGLQETQYF. CDR3 in DNA: TGTGCCACCAGTGATTTCCCTAAAGGTCTCCAAGAGACCCAGTACTTC.

V gene TRBV2 combines with J gene TRBJ2-7; D not resolved. Trimming removed 8 bases at V and 2 bases at J, with 13 bases between. CDR3 length: 13 residues. The V gene's germline CDR1 is SNHLY and CDR2 FYNNEI. In DNA, the CDR3 is TGTGCCAGCTGCCTATGGGTCCCCTACGAGCAGTACTTC. This sequence encodes CASCLWVPYEQYF.

This clonotype has ten or more counts. This rearrangement joins TRBV2 to TRBJ1-1; D unclear. The germline CDR1 and CDR2 sequences are SNHLY and FYNNEI. Trimming pared 7 bases from V and 2 bases from J, leaving 20 bases between. The CDR3 loop spans 16 amino acids. The CDR3 bases are TGTGCCAGCAAGGAAATCGGACGGATCCTAAACACTGAAGCTTTCTTT. Its translation is CASKEIGRILNTEAFF.

This clonotype was seen ten or more times. The V gene is TRBV7-8, the J gene TRBJ1-1; D unresolved. V lost 5 bases, J lost 0 bases, and 13 bases lay in between. The CDR3 runs to 15 residues. Germline loops: CDR1 SGHVS, CDR2 FQNEAQ. The CDR3 is CASSIRRNMNTEAFF. Here the CDR3 DNA reads TGTGCCAGCAGCATCCGACGGAATATGAACACTGAAGCTTTCTTT.